This TCR beta chain was sequenced for a study of T cells in Graves' hyperthyroidism and ophthalmopathy. RNA transcripts yielded amplified TCR beta CDR3 regions. Researchers ran a first-round RT-PCR on the TCR CDR3 using the HTBI primer set. Each CDR3 protein gets one entry after TCRdb re-called the multiplex PCR reads with MiXCR. The sample lists under 400,000 distinct CDR3 sequences, roughly 15% occurring once. Hyperthyroidism had been newly diagnosed in patients aged 18 to 65, and its duration was under 2 months. Clinicians diagnosed patients from clinical symptoms, serum thyroxine and TRAb, thyroid ultrasound and orbital computed tomography. PBMCs came from 10 ml fresh peripheral blood. V lost 3 bases to trimming and J lost 4 bases; unmatched junction nucleotides: 5. CDR3 length equals 15 residues.

Sequenced sample: blood. V is TRBV12-3 or TRBV12-4 and J is TRBJ1-5; 8 bases are shared with TRBD1. The sequence came from a man aged 25 to 40 with Graves' hyperthyroidism. CDR3 nucleotides: TGTGCCAGCAGTTTCAACAGGGGGGGAAATCAGCCCCAGCATTTT. This gives the protein CASSFNRGGNQPQHF.